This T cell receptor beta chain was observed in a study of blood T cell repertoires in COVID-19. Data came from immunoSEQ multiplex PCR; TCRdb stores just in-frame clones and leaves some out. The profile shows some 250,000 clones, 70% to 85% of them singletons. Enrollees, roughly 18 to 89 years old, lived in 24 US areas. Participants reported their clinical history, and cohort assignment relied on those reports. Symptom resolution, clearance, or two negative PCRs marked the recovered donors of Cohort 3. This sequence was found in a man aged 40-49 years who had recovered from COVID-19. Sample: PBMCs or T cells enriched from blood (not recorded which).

The CDR3 DNA is TGCGCCAGCAGCACCGGGACTAGCGGGGGTTACAATGAGCAGTTCTTC. Translated, it gives CASSTGTSGGYNEQFF. The genes are TRBV5-1 and TRBJ2-1; TRBD2 aligns across 14 bases. V dropped 4 bases and J dropped 4; count of bases not matched to a gene: 4. The CDR3 has 16 amino acids. In germline, CDR1 is SGHRS, CDR2 YFSETQ.